The present entry profiles one TCR beta chain with its context. Its antigen is as yet unknown. The junction departs from germline at one end; a sequencing error may be responsible. Other DNA variants within this sample encode the same CDR3. This CDR3 contains 15 residues. Germline CDR1 MNHEY, CDR2 SVGAGI. This record belongs to a study of OX40 agonist ivuxolimab in advanced cancers. Overall study context: Ivuxolimab, which patients received intravenously every 2 weeks, was dosed at 0.01 to 10 mg/kg. At 82.7% male, the cohort had a mean age of 60 years, ranging from about 20 to 80. Notes on the study in general: Clonal expansion in partial responders at 0.1-3.0 mg/kg ranked among the lowest. On average, a greater number of expanded clones characterised CD8+ T cells relative to CD4+.

The protocol was immunoSEQ multiplex PCR, while the TCRdb copy is restricted to in-frame clones and leaves out a portion. The data contain around 61,000 clones, around 92% of them seen just once; the ten biggest clones take up roughly 21%. The receptor comes from an adult with an advanced solid tumor such as melanoma, head and neck, liver or kidney cancer. The rearrangement joins TRBV6-5 to TRBJ2-3; D call uncertain. The sequenced sample was CD4+ or CD8+ T cells sorted from blood, obtained in a trial of the OX40 agonist ivuxolimab. The DNA for the CDR3 is TGTGCCAGCAGTTGGAGCAGGAGAAGCACGGATACGCAGTATTTT. Protein: CASSWSRRSTDTQYF.